This TCR beta chain comes out of a study of cytomegalovirus exposure and HLA in healthy donors. The wider study: In a previous analysis, 117 million unique TCR beta sequences were found from 150 million to 200 million T cells.

This clone was counted a few times. The antigen is unknown. General observations from the study: Available immune exposure information was restricted to CMV serostatus only. Later analysis placed DRB1 highest and HLA-C lowest in TCR association rates, which differed by HLA locus. For most TCR beta V segments, an earlier analysis put the productive rate at about 90% or about 30% of the time.

The CDR3 covers 13 residues. Germline values: CDR1 SEHNR, CDR2 FQNEAQ (reference sequence). With 0 bases removed from V and 5 bases from J, the gap between germline ends came to 8 bases. PCR employed 60 Vbeta and 13 Jbeta primers. Profiled with immunoSEQ multiplex PCR; TCRdb holds only in-frame clones, not every one. The data show approximately 190,000 clones, 12% seen once. Material for sequencing was PBMCs. This TCR was sampled from a man between 45 and 60 years old in good health and CMV-seropositive. This chain uses TRBV7-9 with TRBJ2-7; D might be TRBD2 (6 bases). The CDR3 here is CASSLAAGNEQYF. In DNA, the CDR3 is TGTGCCAGCAGCTTAGCCGCGGGGAACGAGCAGTACTTC.